Reported below is one TCR beta chain. This table comes from immunoSEQ multiplex PCR, and its TCRdb copy is limited to in-frame clones, with some not included. Of approximately 200,000 clones in the sample, approximately 88% are singletons; the top ten hold about 4.1%. The germline CDR1 and CDR2 sequences are SGHRS and YFSETQ. The CDR3 runs 12 residues. After removal of 7 bases from V and 4 bases from J, the junction contained 3 bases not matched to a gene. The data were taken from a study of blood T cell repertoires in COVID-19. Study details: Some COVID-19 samples were acute and others convalescent; all came from the United States, Italy and Spain. PBMCs, B-cell-depleted T cells, or T cells were the source of the cDNA or gDNA that made up the material.

The material sequenced was peripheral blood. The TCR comes from a woman between 25 and 40 years old with acute or convalescent COVID-19. The chain has TRBV5-1 and TRBJ2-3; TRBD2 agrees at 7 bases. The CDR3 is CASSSGADTQYF. CDR3 nucleotides: TGCGCCAGCTCTAGCGGAGCAGATACGCAGTATTTT.